This TCR beta chain originates from a study of blood T cell repertoires in COVID-19. Study information: Samples came from the United States, Italy and Spain, spanning acute and convalescent COVID-19. Sources were T cells, B-cell-depleted T cells, or PBMCs; the material itself was cDNA or gDNA.

Original data processing: Reference gene primer amplification gave estimated nucleated cell counts. Using immunoSEQ multiplex PCR, the repertoire was profiled, and TCRdb retains in-frame clones only, with some absent. For V, J and clone size, that table is used; D and trimming come from the DNA. The data hold some 250,000 clones, with about nine tenths observed a single time. The CDR3 is 13 amino acids. Germline V gene sequence: CDR1 SGHTA, CDR2 FQGNSA. Trimming cost V 7 bases and J 5 bases, with 12 bases left between them. This clonotype was sampled from a man aged 60 to 69 with acute or convalescent COVID-19. The sequenced sample consisted of peripheral blood. The chain has TRBV7-2 and TRBJ1-5; D gene ambiguous. The CDR3 is CASNYVRDQPQHF. In DNA form, the CDR3 reads TGTGCCAGCAACTACGTGAGGGATCAGCCCCAGCATTTT.